These 10 T cell receptor beta chains were sequenced from one sample in a study of graft-versus-host responses after intestinal transplantation. The assay was immunoSEQ multiplex PCR, and TCRdb's table has in-frame clones only and misses some. The table shows some 110,000 clones, with about 90% occurring only once. Their antigen targets remain unknown. The source material was unstimulated CD4+ T cells sorted from spleen or lymph node cells, sampled before intestinal transplant. The receptor source for this set is a human donor who received an intestinal transplant.

The chain employs TRBV6-4 and TRBJ2-1, with D perhaps matching TRBD2 (5 bases). Germline assignment: CDR1 MRHNA and CDR2 SNTAGT. This CDR3 spans 17 amino acids. The V end was cut by 3 bases, the J end by 3 bases, with 18 bases between. The CDR3 loop is CASSDKSSGGHYNEQFF. The CDR3 DNA sequence: TGTGCCAGCAGTGATAAATCATCCGGAGGCCACTACAATGAGCAGTTCTTC.

The chain couples TRBV10-3 to TRBJ2-7; 15 bases agree with TRBD2. Germline V gene sequence: CDR1 ENHRY, CDR2 SYGVKD. CDR3 length: 15 amino acids. V shed 4 bases and J 10 bases; nucleotides not matched to a gene: 8. CDR3 amino acids: CAISGLGLAGGVQYF. The CDR3 DNA is TGTGCCATCAGTGGACTTGGACTAGCGGGGGGGGTTCAGTACTTC.

V usage is TRBV18 and J usage is TRBJ1-1; D ambiguous. The CDR3 length is 13 residues. Germline V lookup: CDR1 KGHSH, CDR2 LQKENI. Trimming cost V 2 bases and J 4 bases, with 8 bases left between them. The CDR3 DNA is TGTGCCAGCTCACCAGGTTTGACCACTGAAGCTTTCTTT. Protein product: CASSPGLTTEAFF.

The V call is TRBV11-2, the J call TRBJ2-3, with 8 bases that match TRBD2. V trimming: 7 bases; J trimming: 3 bases; junction bases outside the gene matches: 3. Germline values: CDR1 SGHAT, CDR2 FQNNGV. The CDR3 sequence is 13 residues long. CDR3 bases: TGTGCCAGCAAGAGCGGGAGTACAGATACGCAGTATTTT. Its translation: CASKSGSTDTQYF.

The table lists this clone with a few counts. The J gene is TRBJ2-5, the V gene TRBV11-2; 11 bases agree with TRBD2. The V and J ends lost 3 bases and 2 bases, in that order; junction bases with no gene match: 2. Germline V gene lookup returns CDR1 SGHAT and CDR2 FQNNGV. The CDR3 totals 15 residues. CDR3 nucleotides: TGTGCCAGCAGCTTGGGACTAGCGGTTCAAGAGACCCAGTACTTC. It translates to CASSLGLAVQETQYF. Based on the CDR3 plus reference TRBV11-2 and TRBJ2-5, the full variable domain is EAGVAQSPRYKIIEKRQSVAFWCNPISGHATLYWYQQILGQGPKLLIQFQNNGVVDDSQLPKDRFSAERLKGVDSTLKIQPAKLEDSAVYLCASSLGLAVQETQYFGPGTRLLVL.

This chain links TRBV20-1 with TRBJ2-7; D is perhaps TRBD1 (6 bases). Trimming removed 3 bases at V and 6 bases at J, with 9 bases between. CDR3 length: 11 residues. Germline V gene sequence: CDR1 DFQATT, CDR2 SNEGSKA (reference sequence). The CDR3 loop reads CSARTGFEQYF. CDR3 coding DNA: TGCAGTGCTAGGACAGGATTCGAGCAGTACTTC.

J is TRBJ2-6 and V is TRBV9, with TRBD1 identical over 7 bases. Germline V CDR1 and CDR2: SGDLS, YYNGEE. The ends lost 3 bases at V and 0 bases at J; junction bases unmatched: 3. The CDR3 has 16 residues. The CDR3 DNA follows: TGTGCCAGCAGCGGACGACAGGGCTCTGGGGCCAACGTCCTGACTTTC. This translates into CASSGRQGSGANVLTF.

A remark on this clone: The sample carries other DNA sequences with the same CDR3. The genes are TRBV4-2 and TRBJ1-1; D might be TRBD1 (5 bases). This CDR3 is 14 amino acids long. Germline V lookup: CDR1 LGHNA, CDR2 YNFKEQ. Trimming removed 0 bases from V and 4 bases from J, with 9 bases in between. The chain's CDR3 is CASSQEGVGTEAFF. DNA for the CDR3: TGTGCCAGCAGCCAAGAGGGGGTTGGCACTGAAGCTTTCTTT.

The chain has TRBV7-9 and TRBJ2-1; 8 positions agree with TRBD2. Germline CDR1 SEHNR, CDR2 FQNEAQ (reference sequence). Trimming at V came to 5 bases and at J to 4 bases, leaving 10 bases not matched to a gene. There are 16 residues in the CDR3. Here the CDR3 DNA reads TGTGCCAGCAGCCACCTGGTAGCGGGGACGTACAATGAGCAGTTCTTC. This codes for CASSHLVAGTYNEQFF.

This clone was observed a handful of times. V gene TRBV2 combines with J gene TRBJ2-3, with TRBD2 matching over 7 bases. The germline gives CDR1 SNHLY, CDR2 FYNNEI. Trimming took 4 bases from V and 3 from J; bases not matched to a gene: 1. The CDR3 is 13 amino acids. The CDR3 protein is CASSVGGTDTQYF. The CDR3 DNA is TGTGCCAGCAGTGTGGGAGGGACAGATACGCAGTATTTT. The variable domain in full, completed from reference TRBV2 and TRBJ2-3, reads EPEVTQTPSHQVTQMGQEVILRCVPISNHLYFYWYRQILGQKVEFLVSFYNNEISEKSEIFDDQFSVERPDGSNFTLKIRSTKLEDSAMYFCASSVGGTDTQYFGPGTRLTVL.